The clone carrying this TCR beta chain has more than one count but fewer than ten. TCRdb analysed the RT-PCR reads with MiXCR anew, one entry per CDR3 protein. The sample carries almost 250,000 distinct CDR3 sequences, more than 10% recorded once. This entry belongs to a study of response to subunit inactivated influenza vaccine. This receptor was identified in a man aged 50-59 years who received an inactivated influenza vaccine. The sample in question was non-naive T cells sorted from PBMCs, obtained 14 days before vaccination.

CDR3 in DNA: TGTGCCAGCAGCCAATCCGGGGTGGGCACCGGGGAGCTGTTTTTT. This gives the protein CASSQSGVGTGELFF. The rearrangement links TRBV7-8 to TRBJ2-2, with a possible D match to TRBD2 (5 bases). This CDR3 is built from 15 residues. Looked up from germline, CDR1 is SGHVS and CDR2 is FQNEAQ. Trimming stripped 5 bases from V and 4 bases from J, with 14 bases between.